Included here is one TCR beta chain sequence, with context. Its target is not known. This CDR3 is built from 17 residues. V lost 5 bases, J lost 6 bases, and 22 bases lay in between. Germline CDR1 and CDR2: LGHNA and YSLEER. All patients were mismatch repair deficient, assessed by either PCR or immunohistochemistry. The TCR-sequenced patients were a few responders to pembrolizumab. Some clones are missing from TCRdb's copy, which holds only in-frame ones; the method was immunoSEQ multiplex PCR. The sample shows roughly 25,000 clones, nearly 85% of them seen only once. The data stem from a study of PD-1 blockade in mismatch repair-deficient tumors. Regarding the study as a whole: After pembrolizumab, tumor-resident clones rose rapidly, then generally contracted before radiologic responses.

V and J are TRBV4-3 and TRBJ2-2, with a weak D call TRBD2 (6 bases). Sequenced here: peripheral blood, sampled 12 weeks after starting pembrolizumab. The TCR comes from an adult with mismatch repair-deficient cancer. The CDR3 nucleotides read TGCGCCAGCAGCATACAGCTTCACGGGAGACTGGCCGGGGAGCTGTTTTTT. Protein: CASSIQLHGRLAGELFF.